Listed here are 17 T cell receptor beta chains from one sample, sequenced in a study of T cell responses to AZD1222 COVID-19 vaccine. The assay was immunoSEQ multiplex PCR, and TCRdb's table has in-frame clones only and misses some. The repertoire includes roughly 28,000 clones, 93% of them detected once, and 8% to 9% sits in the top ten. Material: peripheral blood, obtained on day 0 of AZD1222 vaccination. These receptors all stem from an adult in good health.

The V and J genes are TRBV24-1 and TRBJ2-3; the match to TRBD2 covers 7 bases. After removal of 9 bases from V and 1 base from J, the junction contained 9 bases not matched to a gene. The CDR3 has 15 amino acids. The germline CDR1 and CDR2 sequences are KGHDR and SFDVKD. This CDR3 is CATRGREKGTDTQYF. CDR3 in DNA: TGTGCCACCCGTGGGAGGGAAAAAGGCACAGATACGCAGTATTTT.

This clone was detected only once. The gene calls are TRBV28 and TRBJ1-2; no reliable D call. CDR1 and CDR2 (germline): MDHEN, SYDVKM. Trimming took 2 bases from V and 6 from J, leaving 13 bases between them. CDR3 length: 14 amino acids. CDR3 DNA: TGTGCCAGCAGTTTAAGTAAGGGATGGAATGGCTACACCTTC. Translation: CASSLSKGWNGYTF.

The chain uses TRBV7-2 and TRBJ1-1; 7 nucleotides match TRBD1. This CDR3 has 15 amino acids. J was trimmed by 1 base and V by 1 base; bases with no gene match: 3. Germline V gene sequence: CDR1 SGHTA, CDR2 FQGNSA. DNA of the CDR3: TGTGCCAGCAGCTTAGGCAGGGGGGGGAACACTGAAGCTTTCTTT. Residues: CASSLGRGGNTEAFF.

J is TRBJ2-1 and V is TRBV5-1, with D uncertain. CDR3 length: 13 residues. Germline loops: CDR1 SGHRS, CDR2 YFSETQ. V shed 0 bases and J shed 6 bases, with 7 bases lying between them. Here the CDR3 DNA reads TGCGCCAGCAGCTTGGAGGTTTCCAATGAGCAGTTCTTC. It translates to CASSLEVSNEQFF.

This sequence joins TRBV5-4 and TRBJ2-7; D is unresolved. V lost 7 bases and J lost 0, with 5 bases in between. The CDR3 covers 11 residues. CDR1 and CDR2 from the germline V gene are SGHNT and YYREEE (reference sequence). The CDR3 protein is CASGLSYEQYF. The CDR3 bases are TGTGCCAGCGGGCTCTCCTACGAGCAGTACTTC.

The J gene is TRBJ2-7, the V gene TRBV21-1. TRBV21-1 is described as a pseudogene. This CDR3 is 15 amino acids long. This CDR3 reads CASSNKKHTSYEQYF. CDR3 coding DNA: TGTGCCAGCAGCAACAAAAAGCACACCTCCTACGAGCAGTACTTC.

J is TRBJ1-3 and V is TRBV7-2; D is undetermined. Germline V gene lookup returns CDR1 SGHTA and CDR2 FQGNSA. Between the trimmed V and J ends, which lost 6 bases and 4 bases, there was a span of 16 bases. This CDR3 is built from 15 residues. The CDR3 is CASSYGPLGGNTIYF. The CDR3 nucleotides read TGTGCCAGCAGTTACGGGCCCCTGGGGGGAAACACCATATATTTT.

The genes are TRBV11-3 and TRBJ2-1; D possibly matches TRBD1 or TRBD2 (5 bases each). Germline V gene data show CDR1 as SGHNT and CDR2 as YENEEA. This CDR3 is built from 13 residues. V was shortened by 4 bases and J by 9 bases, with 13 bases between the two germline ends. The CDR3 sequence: CASSSGTAGEQFF. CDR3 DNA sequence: TGTGCCAGCAGCTCCGGGACCGCTGGTGAGCAGTTCTTC.

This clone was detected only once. DNA of the CDR3: TGTGCCAGCAACGTCCGGCGGGGAATGAACACTGAAGCTTTCTTT. It is translated as CASNVRRGMNTEAFF. The rearrangement joins TRBV7-2 to TRBJ1-1; no definite D call. CDR1 and CDR2 from the germline V gene are SGHTA and FQGNSA. CDR3 size: 15 residues. V lost 7 bases to trimming and J lost 0 bases, with 15 bases between them. Full variable domain (remainder filled in from reference TRBV7-2 and TRBJ1-1): GAGVSQSPSNKVTEKGKDVELRCDPISGHTALYWYRQSLGQGLEFLIYFQGNSAPDKSGLPSDRFSAERTGGSVSTLTIQRTQQEDSAVYLCASNVRRGMNTEAFFGQGTRLTVV.

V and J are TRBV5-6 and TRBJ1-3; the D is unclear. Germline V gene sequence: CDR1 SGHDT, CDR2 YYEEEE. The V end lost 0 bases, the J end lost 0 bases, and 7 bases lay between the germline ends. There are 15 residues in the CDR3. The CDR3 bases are TGTGCCAGCAGCTTGGCCCAAGGCTCTGGAAACACCATATATTTT. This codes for CASSLAQGSGNTIYF.

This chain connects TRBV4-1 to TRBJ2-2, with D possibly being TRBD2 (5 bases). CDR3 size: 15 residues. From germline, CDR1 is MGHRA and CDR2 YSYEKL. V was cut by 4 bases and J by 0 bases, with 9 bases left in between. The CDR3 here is CASSLTGSNTGELFF. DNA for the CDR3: TGCGCCAGCAGCCTGACGGGGTCGAACACCGGGGAGCTGTTTTTT.

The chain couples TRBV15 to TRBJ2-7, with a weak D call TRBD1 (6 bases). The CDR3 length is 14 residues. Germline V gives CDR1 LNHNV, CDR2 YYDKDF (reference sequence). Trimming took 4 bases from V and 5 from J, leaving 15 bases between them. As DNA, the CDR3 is TGTGCCACCAGCACCTGGACAGCGGCCCACGAGCAGTACTTC. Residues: CATSTWTAAHEQYF.

The CDR3 sequence: CASSPRWTGEDGYTF. The CDR3 DNA follows: TGTGCCAGCAGCCCTAGGTGGACAGGGGAGGATGGCTACACCTTC. This sequence joins TRBV3-1 (or the pseudogene TRBV3-2) and TRBJ1-2; 9 positions agree with TRBD1. The germline V gene has CDR1 LGHDT and CDR2 YNNKEL (reference sequence). V lost 4 bases to trimming and J lost 6 bases; unmatched junction nucleotides: 9. The CDR3 sequence is 15 residues long.

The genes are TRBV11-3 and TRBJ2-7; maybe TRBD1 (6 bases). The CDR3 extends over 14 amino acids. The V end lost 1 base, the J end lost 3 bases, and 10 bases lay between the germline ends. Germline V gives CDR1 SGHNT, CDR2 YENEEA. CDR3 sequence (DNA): TGTGCCAGCAGCTTAGCCGCACAGGGCTACGAGCAGTACTTC. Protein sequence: CASSLAAQGYEQYF.

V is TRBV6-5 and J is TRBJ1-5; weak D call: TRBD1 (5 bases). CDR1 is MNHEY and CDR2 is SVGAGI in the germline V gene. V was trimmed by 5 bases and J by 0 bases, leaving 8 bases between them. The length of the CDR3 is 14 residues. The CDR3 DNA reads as TGTGCCAGCAGTCCAGGGACTAGCAATCAGCCCCAGCATTTT. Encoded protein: CASSPGTSNQPQHF.

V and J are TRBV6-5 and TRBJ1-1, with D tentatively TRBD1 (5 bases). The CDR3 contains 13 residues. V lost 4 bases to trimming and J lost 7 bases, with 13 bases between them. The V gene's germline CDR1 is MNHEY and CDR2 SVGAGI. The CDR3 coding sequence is TGTGCCAGCAGTTCCCTTACAGGAGGTGAAGCTTTCTTT. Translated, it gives CASSSLTGGEAFF.

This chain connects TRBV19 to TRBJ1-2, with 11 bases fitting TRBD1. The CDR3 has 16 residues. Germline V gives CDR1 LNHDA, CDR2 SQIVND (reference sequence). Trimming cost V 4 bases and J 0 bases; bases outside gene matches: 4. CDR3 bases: TGTGCCAGTAGTACGGACAGGGGGCGAACTAACTATGGCTACACCTTC. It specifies CASSTDRGRTNYGYTF.